This T cell receptor beta chain is drawn from a study of OX40 agonist ivuxolimab in advanced cancers. Notes on this clone: Its antigen is not identified.

Using immunoSEQ multiplex PCR, the repertoire was profiled, and TCRdb retains in-frame clones only, with some absent. This sample has some 97,000 clones; less than 95% occur once, and the top ten carry 0.5% to 0.65%. Notes on the study in general: Among patients with partial responses at 0.1-3.0 mg/kg, clonal expansion was among the lowest.

The CDR3 extends over 15 amino acids. Trimming took 1 base from V and 8 from J, leaving 14 bases between them. Germline V gene data show CDR1 as MDHEN and CDR2 as SYDVKM. The clonotype originates from an adult with an advanced solid tumor such as melanoma, head and neck, liver or kidney cancer. The specimen comprised CD4+ or CD8+ T cells sorted from blood, sampled in a trial of the OX40 agonist ivuxolimab. The V call is TRBV28, the J call TRBJ2-2, with D possibly being TRBD2 (6 bases). The CDR3 coding sequence is TGTGCCAGCAGTTTATTTGGGACTCCCCGGGGGGAGCTGTTTTTT. Its translation: CASSLFGTPRGELFF.